Described below is a single T cell receptor beta chain sequence and its context. The treatment was: oral pan-JAK inhibitor, 5-10 mg twice daily. These data belong to a study of CD8+ T cells in alopecia areata. The germline CDR1 and CDR2 sequences are SGHNT and YENEEA. The CDR3 loop spans 14 amino acids. J was trimmed by 8 bases and V by 1 base; bases with no gene match: 4. Sequencing templates came from extracted RNA that was reverse transcribed into cDNA. TCRdb keeps only in-frame clones here, not all; method: immunoSEQ multiplex PCR. The data contain over 85,000 clones, about three quarters of them singletons.

This TCR derives from a human donor with alopecia areata. The material sequenced was CD8+ T cells sorted from blood, taken around week 44, from a patient treated with tofacitinib. The gene calls are TRBV11-3 and TRBJ2-1; 8 bases agree with TRBD2. The DNA for the CDR3 is TGTGCCAGCAGCTTAGCGGGGGGGGTCGATGAGCAGTTCTTC. Its protein product is CASSLAGGVDEQFF.